This T cell receptor (beta chain) is from a study of cytomegalovirus exposure and HLA in healthy donors. The PCR was carried out with 60 Vbeta primers and 13 Jbeta primers. Profiling relied on immunoSEQ multiplex PCR, and the TCRdb table lists in-frame clones only, not all of them. The sample contains 170,000 or so clones, approximately 80% of which appear only once. V was clipped by 6 bases and J by 2 bases, with 10 bases between them. Germline loops: CDR1 KGHSH, CDR2 LQKENI. The CDR3 sequence is 14 residues long. To note about this clone: The same CDR3 can be traced to other DNA sequences in this sample.

This receptor was identified in a man aged 18 to 29 in good health and CMV-seronegative. The specimen sequenced was PBMCs. The rearrangement uses TRBV18 and TRBJ2-2; D possibly corresponds to TRBD1 (5 bases). The CDR3 is CASSPGQNTGELFF. The CDR3 nucleotides read TGTGCCAGCTCCCCCGGACAAAACACCGGGGAGCTGTTTTTT.